This T cell receptor beta chain came from a study of shared clonotypes between healthy human individuals. Repertoires were generated with immunoSEQ multiplex PCR, while TCRdb's copy carries only in-frame clones and drops some. The data show nearly 1 million clones, roughly 72% seen once. Study-level findings and limits: A few donors had around 5.5% of their naive CD4 clonotypes in common. It was the few donors that limited the genetic and exposure-history diversity represented.

This clone was counted ten times or more. The antigen is undetermined. The germline V gene has CDR1 SGHAT and CDR2 FQNNGV. V lost 5 bases and J 5 bases, leaving 15 bases between the germline ends. CDR3 length equals 14 residues. Naive CD45RA+ and memory CD45RA-negative subsets were split from CD4+ cells. This chain links TRBV11-2 with TRBJ2-5; weak D call: TRBD2 (5 bases). Sequencing input: memory CD4+ T cells sorted from blood. Sample subset: CD45RA-negative fraction. This clonotype was sampled from a man between 18 and 35 years old in good health. CDR3 DNA: TGTGCCAGCAGCCGGGTGACTACGGCTGAGACCCAGTACTTC. Protein sequence: CASSRVTTAETQYF.